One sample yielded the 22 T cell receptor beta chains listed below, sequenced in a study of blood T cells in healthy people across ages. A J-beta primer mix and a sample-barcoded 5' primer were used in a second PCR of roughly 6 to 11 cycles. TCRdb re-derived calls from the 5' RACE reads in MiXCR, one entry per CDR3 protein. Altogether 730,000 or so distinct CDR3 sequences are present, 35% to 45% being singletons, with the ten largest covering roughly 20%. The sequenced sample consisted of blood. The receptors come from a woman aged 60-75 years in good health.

The CDR3 reads CASSSSRGFAEETQYF. CDR3 bases: TGTGCCAGCAGCTCCTCCAGGGGGTTTGCCGAAGAGACCCAGTACTTC. The genes are TRBV7-9 and TRBJ2-5; TRBD1 agrees at 7 bases. Germline V lookup: CDR1 SEHNR, CDR2 FQNEAQ (reference sequence). V gave up 4 bases and J gave up 3 bases; unmatched junction bases: 11. CDR3 length equals 16 residues.

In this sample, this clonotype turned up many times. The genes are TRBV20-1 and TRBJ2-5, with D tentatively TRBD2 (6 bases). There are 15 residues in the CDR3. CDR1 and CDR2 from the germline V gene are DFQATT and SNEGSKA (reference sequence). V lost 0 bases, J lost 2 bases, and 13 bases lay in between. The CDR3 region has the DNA TGCAGTGCTAGAGATGCCGCGGGGCGGCAAGAGACCCAGTACTTC. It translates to CSARDAAGRQETQYF.

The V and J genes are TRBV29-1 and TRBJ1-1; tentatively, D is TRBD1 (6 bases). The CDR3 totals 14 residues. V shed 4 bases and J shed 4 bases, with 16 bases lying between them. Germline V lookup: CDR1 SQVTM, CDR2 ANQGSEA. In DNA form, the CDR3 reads TGCAGCGTTGTTCCCGCGGGGGCGAGCACTGAAGCTTTCTTT. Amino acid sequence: CSVVPAGASTEAFF. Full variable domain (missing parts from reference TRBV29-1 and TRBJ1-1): SAVISQKPSRDICQRGTSLTIQCQVDSQVTMMFWYRQQPGQSLTLIATANQGSEATYESGFVIDKFPISRPNLTFSTLTVSNMSPEDSSIYLCSVVPAGASTEAFFGQGTRLTVV.

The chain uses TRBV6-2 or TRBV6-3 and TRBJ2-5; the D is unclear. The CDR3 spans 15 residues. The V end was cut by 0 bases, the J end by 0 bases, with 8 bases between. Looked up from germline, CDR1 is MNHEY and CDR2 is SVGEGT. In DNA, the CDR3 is TGTGCCAGCAGTTACTCCGAACTGTACCAAGAGACCCAGTACTTC. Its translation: CASSYSELYQETQYF.

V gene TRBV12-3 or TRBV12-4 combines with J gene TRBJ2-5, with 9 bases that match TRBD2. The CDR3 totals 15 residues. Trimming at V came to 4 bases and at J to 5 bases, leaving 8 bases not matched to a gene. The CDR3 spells CASSSSGVKGETQYF. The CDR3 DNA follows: TGTGCCAGCAGTTCTAGCGGGGTAAAGGGGGAGACCCAGTACTTC.

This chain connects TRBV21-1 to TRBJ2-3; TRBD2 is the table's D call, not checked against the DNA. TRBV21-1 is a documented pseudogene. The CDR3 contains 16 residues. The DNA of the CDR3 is TGTGCCAGCGGCGTCCGACTAGCGGGCTACACAGATACGCAGTATTTT. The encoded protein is CASGVRLAGYTDTQYF.

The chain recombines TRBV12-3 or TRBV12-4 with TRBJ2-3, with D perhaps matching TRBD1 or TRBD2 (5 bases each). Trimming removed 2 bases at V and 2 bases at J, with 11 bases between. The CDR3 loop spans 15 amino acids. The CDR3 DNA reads TGTGCCAGCAGTTTAAGCGGACACATCACAGATACGCAGTATTTT. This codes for CASSLSGHITDTQYF.

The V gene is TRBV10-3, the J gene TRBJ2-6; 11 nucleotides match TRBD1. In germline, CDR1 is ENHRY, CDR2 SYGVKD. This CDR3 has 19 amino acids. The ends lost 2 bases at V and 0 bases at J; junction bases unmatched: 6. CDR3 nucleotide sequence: TGTGCCATCAGTGAGATGTTCGGGACAGGGGGCTCTGGGGCCAACGTCCTGACTTTC. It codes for CAISEMFGTGGSGANVLTF.

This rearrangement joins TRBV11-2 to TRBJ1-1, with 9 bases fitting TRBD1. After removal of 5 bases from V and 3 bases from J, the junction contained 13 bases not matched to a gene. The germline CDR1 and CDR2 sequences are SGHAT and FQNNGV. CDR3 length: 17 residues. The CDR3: CASSPSRGTGLDTEAFF. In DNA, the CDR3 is TGTGCCAGCAGCCCAAGCAGAGGGACAGGGTTGGACACTGAAGCTTTCTTT.

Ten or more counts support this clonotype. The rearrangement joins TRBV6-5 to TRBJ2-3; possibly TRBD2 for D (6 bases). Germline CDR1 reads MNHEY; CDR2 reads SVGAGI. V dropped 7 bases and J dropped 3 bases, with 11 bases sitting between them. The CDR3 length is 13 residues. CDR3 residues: CASTLGGTDTQYF. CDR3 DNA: TGTGCCAGCACCCTGGGGGGAACAGATACGCAGTATTTT.

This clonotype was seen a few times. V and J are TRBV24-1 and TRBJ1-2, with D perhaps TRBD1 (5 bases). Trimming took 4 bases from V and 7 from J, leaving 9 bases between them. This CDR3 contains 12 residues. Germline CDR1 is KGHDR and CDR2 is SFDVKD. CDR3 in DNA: TGTGCCACCAGTGACGACAGTCCTGGCTACACCTTC. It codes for CATSDDSPGYTF.

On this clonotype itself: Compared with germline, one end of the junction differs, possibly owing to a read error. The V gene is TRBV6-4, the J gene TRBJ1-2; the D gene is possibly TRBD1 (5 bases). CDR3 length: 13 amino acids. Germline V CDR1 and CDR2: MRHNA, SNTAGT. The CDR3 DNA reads TGTGCCAGCAGTGAAGGGACCAACTATGGCTACATCTTC. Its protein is CASSEGTNYGYIF.

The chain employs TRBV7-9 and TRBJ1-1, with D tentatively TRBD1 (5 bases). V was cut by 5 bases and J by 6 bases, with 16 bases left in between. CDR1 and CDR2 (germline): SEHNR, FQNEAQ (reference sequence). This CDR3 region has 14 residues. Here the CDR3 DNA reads TGTGCCAGCAGCGCAGTACAGGAGGATTCTGAAGCTTTCTTT. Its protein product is CASSAVQEDSEAFF.

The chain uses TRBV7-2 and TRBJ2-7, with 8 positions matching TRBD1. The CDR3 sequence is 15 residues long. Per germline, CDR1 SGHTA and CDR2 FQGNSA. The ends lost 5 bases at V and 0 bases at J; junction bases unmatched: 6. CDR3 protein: CASSLDRESSYEQYF. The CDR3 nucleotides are TGTGCCAGCAGCCTGGACAGGGAGTCCTCCTACGAGCAGTACTTC.

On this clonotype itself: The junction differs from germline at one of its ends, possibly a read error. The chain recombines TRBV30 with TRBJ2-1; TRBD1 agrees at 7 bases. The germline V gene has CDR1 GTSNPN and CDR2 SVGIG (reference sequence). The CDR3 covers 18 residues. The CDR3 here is CAWSAPKGTANSYDEQFF. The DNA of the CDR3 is TGTGCCTGGAGTGCCCCCAAAGGGACAGCGAACTCCTACGATGAGCAGTTCTTC. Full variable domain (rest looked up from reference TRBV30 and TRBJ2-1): SQTIHQWPATLVQPVGSPLSLECTVEGTSNPNLYWYRQAAGRGLQLLFYSVGIGQISSEVPQNLSASRPQDRQFILSSKKLLLSDSGFYLCAWSAPKGTANSYDEQFFGPGTRLTVL.

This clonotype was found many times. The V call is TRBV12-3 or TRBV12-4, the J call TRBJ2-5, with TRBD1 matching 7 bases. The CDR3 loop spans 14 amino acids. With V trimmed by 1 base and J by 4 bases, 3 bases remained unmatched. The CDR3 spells CASSLDRDRETQYF. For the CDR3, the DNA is TGTGCCAGCAGTTTAGACCGGGACAGAGAGACCCAGTACTTC.

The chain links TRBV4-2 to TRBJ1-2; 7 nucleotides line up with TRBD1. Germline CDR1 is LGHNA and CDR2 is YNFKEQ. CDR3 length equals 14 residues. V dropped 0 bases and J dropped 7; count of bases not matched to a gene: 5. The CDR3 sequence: CASSQEQGNGGYTF. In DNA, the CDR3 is TGTGCCAGCAGCCAAGAACAGGGGAACGGTGGCTACACCTTC.

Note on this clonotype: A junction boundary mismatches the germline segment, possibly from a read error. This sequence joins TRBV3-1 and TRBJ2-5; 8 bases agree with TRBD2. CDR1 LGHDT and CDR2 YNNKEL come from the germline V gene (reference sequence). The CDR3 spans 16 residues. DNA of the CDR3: TGTGCCGGCAGCCAAGGAATAGCGGGGACGTGGGAGACCCAGTACTTC. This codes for CAGSQGIAGTWETQYF.

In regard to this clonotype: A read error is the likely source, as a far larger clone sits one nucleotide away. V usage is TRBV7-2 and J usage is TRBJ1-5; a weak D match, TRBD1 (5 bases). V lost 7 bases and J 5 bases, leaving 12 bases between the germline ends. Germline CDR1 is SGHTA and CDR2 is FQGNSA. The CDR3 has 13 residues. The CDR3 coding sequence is TGTGCCAGCAACTCCCAGGGAGATCAGCCCCAGCATTTT. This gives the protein CASNSQGDQPQHF.

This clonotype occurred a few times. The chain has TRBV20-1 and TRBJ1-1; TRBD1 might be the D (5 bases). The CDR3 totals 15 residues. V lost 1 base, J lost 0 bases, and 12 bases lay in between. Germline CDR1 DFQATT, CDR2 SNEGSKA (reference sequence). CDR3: CSARGTGTVNTEAFF. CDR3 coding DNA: TGCAGTGCTAGAGGCACCGGGACCGTGAACACTGAAGCTTTCTTT.

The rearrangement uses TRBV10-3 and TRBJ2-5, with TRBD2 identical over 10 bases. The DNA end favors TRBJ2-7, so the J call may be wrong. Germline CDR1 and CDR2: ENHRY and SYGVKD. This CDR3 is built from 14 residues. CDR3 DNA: TGTGCCATCAAGGCTAGCGGGGGCACTTACGAGCAGTACTTC. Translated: CAIKASGGTYEQYF.

This CDR3 is CASSDDATDTQYF. The CDR3 DNA is TGTGCCAGCAGTGACGATGCGACAGATACGCAGTATTTT. The V call is TRBV6-4, the J call TRBJ2-3; D ambiguous. This CDR3 spans 13 amino acids. V lost 2 bases and J lost 3, with 6 bases in between. The germline V gene encodes CDR1 MRHNA and CDR2 SNTAGT.